This T cell receptor beta chain was captured in a study of PD-L1 blockade in urothelial cancer. Turning to the study itself: The analyses of blood took place 3 weeks (second dose) and 6 weeks after treatment start.

Study results and limitations: It was durable-benefit patients whose tumor-associated blood clones expanded more at 3 weeks.

Each patient contributed between 1 and 8 total time points of blood mononuclear cells, pretreatment and during treatment. The CDR3 totals 16 residues. V lost 1 base and J lost 2, with 15 bases in between. Germline assignment: CDR1 SGHAT and CDR2 FQNNGV. Clones were read by immunoSEQ multiplex PCR, and TCRdb kept only the in-frame ones, dropping some. The sample comprises approximately 52,000 clones, 60% to 85% of which are singletons, and more than 3.5% rests with the top ten. Details on this clone: As yet, its antigen is unknown.

V usage is TRBV11-2 and J usage is TRBJ2-7, with D possibly being TRBD2 (5 bases). The TCR sequence derives from a man aged 65 to 85 with urothelial cancer. The sample here was PBMCs, taken around atezolizumab (anti-PD-L1) treatment. The CDR3 region has the DNA TGTGCCAGCAGCTTAGGTGGATCCGGGGTTACCTACGAGCAGTACTTC. Translation gives CASSLGGSGVTYEQYF.